This TCR beta chain was found in a study of T cell responses to AZD1222 COVID-19 vaccine. This CDR3 contains 12 residues. Germline loops: CDR1 LGHNA, CDR2 YNFKEQ. The ends were cut back, 4 bases at V and 9 bases at J, with 10 bases in the middle. Using immunoSEQ multiplex PCR, the repertoire was profiled, and TCRdb retains in-frame clones only, with some absent. The sample has tens of thousands of clones; roughly 90% are singletons. Findings and caveats of the study: Regions left unmutated in variants are reportedly the target of nearly half of spike-specific TCRs.

Points on this clone: Its antigen is unknown.

J is TRBJ2-1 and V is TRBV4-2, with no clear D. The sequencing used peripheral blood, collected 28 days after the second AZD1222 dose. The receptor comes from an adult who received the AZD1222 COVID-19 vaccine. The CDR3: CASSPVDREQFF. CDR3 DNA sequence: TGTGCCAGCAGCCCCGTTGACCGTGAGCAGTTCTTC.